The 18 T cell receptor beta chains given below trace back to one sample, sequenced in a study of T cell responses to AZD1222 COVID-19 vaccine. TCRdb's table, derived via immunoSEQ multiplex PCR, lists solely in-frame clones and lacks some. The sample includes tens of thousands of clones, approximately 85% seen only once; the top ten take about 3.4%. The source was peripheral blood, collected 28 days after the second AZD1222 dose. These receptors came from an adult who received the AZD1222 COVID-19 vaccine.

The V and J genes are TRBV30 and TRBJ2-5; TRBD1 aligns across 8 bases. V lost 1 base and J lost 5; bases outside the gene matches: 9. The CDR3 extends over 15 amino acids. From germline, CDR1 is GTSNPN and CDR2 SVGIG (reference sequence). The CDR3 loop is CAWSGVRGRGETQYF. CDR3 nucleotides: TGTGCCTGGAGTGGGGTCAGGGGGCGCGGGGAGACCCAGTACTTC. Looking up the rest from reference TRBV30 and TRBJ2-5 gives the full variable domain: SQTIHQWPATLVQPVGSPLSLECTVEGTSNPNLYWYRQAAGRGLQLLFYSVGIGQISSEVPQNLSASRPQDRQFILSSKKLLLSDSGFYLCAWSGVRGRGETQYFGPGTRLLVL.

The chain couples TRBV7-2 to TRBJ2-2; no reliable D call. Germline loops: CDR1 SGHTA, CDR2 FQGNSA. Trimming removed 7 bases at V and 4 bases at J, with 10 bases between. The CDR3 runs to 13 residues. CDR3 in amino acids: CASKDLPTGELFF. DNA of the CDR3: TGTGCCAGCAAGGACCTCCCCACCGGGGAGCTGTTTTTT.

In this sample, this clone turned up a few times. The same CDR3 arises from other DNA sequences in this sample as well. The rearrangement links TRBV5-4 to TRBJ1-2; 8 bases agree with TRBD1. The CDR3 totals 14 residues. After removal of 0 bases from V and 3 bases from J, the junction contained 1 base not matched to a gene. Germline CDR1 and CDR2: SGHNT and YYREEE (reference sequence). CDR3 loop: CASSLGQGYYGYTF. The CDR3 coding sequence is TGTGCCAGCAGCTTGGGACAGGGGTACTATGGCTACACCTTC. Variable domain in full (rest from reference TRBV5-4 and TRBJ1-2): ETGVTQSPTHLIKTRGQQVTLRCSSQSGHNTVSWYQQALGQGPQFIFQYYREEENGRGNFPPRFSGLQFPNYSSELNVNALELDDSALYLCASSLGQGYYGYTFGSGTRLTVV.

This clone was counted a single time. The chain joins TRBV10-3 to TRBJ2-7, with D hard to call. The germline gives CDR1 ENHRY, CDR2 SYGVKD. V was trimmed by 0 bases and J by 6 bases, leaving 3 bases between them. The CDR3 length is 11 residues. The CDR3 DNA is TGTGCCATCAGTGAGTCTGGCGAGCAGTACTTC. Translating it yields CAISESGEQYF.

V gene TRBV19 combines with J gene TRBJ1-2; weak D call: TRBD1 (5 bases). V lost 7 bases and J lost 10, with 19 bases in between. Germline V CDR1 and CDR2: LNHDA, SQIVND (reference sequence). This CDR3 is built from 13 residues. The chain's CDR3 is CASTLGSGPLYTF. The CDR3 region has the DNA TGTGCCAGTACCTTGGGGTCGGGACCCCTCTACACCTTC. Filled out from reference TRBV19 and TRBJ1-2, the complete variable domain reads DGGITQSPKYLFRKEGQNVTLSCEQNLNHDAMYWYRQDPGQGLRLIYYSQIVNDFQKGDIAEGYSVSREKKESFPLTVTSAQKNPTAFYLCASTLGSGPLYTFGSGTRLTVV.

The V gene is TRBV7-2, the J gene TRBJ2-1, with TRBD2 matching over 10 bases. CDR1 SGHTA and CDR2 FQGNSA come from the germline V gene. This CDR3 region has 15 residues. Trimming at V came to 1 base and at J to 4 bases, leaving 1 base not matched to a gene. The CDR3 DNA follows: TGTGCCAGCAGCTTAGAGACTAGCGGGTACAATGAGCAGTTCTTC. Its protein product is CASSLETSGYNEQFF.

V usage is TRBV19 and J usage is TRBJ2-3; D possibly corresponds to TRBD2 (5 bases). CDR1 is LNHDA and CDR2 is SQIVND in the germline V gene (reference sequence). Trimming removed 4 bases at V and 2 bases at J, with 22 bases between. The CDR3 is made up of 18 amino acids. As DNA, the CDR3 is TGTGCCAGTAGTAGGTCTTACGATTTAGCCGGGAACACAGATACGCAGTATTTT. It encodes CASSRSYDLAGNTDTQYF.

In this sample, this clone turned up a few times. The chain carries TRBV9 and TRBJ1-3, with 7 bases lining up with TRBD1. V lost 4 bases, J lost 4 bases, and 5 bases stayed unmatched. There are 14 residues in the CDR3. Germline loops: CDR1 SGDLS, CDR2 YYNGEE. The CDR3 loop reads CASSPMTGGNTIYF. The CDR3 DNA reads TGTGCCAGCAGCCCGATGACAGGGGGAAACACCATATATTTT.

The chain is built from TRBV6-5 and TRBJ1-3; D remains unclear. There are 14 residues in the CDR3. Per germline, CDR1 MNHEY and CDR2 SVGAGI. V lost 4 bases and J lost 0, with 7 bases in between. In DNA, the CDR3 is TGTGCCAGCAGTTCCGGTCCCTCTGGAAACACCATATATTTT. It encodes CASSSGPSGNTIYF.

CDR3 in DNA: TGTGCGTCACTAGCGGGAGTGTACAATGAGCAGTTCTTC. Protein: CASLAGVYNEQFF. V usage is TRBV30 and J usage is TRBJ2-1; 11 bases line up with TRBD2. This CDR3 is built from 13 residues. In germline, CDR1 is GTSNPN, CDR2 SVGIG (reference sequence).

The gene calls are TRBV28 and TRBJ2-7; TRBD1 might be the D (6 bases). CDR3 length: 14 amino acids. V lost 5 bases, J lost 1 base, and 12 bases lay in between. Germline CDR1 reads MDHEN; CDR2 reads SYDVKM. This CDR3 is CASSPDRISYEQYF. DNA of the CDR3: TGTGCCAGCAGTCCCGACAGGATATCCTACGAGCAGTACTTC. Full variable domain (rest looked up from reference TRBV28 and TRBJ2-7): DVKVTQSSRYLVKRTGEKVFLECVQDMDHENMFWYRQDPGLGLRLIYFSYDVKMKEKGDIPEGYSVSREKKERFSLILESASTNQTSMYLCASSPDRISYEQYFGPGTRLTVT.

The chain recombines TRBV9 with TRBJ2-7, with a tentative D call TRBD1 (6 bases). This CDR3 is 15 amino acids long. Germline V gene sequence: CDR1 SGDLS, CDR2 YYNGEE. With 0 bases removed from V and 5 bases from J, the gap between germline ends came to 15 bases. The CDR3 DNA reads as TGTGCCAGCAGCGTAGCCGGGCAGGGGTGGAACGAGCAGTACTTC. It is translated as CASSVAGQGWNEQYF.

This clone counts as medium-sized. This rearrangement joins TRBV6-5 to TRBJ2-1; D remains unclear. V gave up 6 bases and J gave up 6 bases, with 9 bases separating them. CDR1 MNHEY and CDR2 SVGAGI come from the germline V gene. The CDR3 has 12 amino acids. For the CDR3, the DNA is TGTGCCAGCAGGACGGTGAGCAATGAGCAGTTCTTC. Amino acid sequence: CASRTVSNEQFF.

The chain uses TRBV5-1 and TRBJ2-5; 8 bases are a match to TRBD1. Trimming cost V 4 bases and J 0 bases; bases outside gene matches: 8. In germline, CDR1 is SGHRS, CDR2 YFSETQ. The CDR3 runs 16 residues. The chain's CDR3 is CASSPGTGGYQETQYF. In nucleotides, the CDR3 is TGCGCCAGCAGCCCCGGGACAGGAGGTTACCAAGAGACCCAGTACTTC.

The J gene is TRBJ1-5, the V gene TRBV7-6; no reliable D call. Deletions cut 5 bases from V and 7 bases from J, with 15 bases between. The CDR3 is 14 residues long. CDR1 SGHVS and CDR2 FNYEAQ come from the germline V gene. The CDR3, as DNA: TGTGCCAGCAGCCTAACCGACGATGGCCAGCCCCAGCATTTT. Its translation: CASSLTDDGQPQHF.

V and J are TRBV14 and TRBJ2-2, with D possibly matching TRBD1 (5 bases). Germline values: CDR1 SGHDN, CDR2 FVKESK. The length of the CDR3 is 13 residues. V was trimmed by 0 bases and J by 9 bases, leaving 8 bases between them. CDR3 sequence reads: CASSQDRGRELFF. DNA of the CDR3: TGTGCCAGCAGCCAAGATAGGGGCAGGGAGCTGTTTTTT.

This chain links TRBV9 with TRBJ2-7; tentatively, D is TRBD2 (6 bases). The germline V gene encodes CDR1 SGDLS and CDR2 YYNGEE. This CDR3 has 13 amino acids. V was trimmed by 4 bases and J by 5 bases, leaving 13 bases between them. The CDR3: CASSPPGANEQYF. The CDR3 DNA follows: TGTGCCAGCAGCCCCCCGGGAGCGAACGAGCAGTACTTC.

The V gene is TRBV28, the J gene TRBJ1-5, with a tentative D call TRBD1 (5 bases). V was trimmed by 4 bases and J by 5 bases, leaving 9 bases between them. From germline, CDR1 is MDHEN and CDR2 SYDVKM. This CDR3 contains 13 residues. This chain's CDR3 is CASSSSGYQPQHF. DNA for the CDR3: TGTGCCAGCAGTTCCTCAGGGTATCAGCCCCAGCATTTT. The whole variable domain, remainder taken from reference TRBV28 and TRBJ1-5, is DVKVTQSSRYLVKRTGEKVFLECVQDMDHENMFWYRQDPGLGLRLIYFSYDVKMKEKGDIPEGYSVSREKKERFSLILESASTNQTSMYLCASSSSGYQPQHFGDGTRLSIL.